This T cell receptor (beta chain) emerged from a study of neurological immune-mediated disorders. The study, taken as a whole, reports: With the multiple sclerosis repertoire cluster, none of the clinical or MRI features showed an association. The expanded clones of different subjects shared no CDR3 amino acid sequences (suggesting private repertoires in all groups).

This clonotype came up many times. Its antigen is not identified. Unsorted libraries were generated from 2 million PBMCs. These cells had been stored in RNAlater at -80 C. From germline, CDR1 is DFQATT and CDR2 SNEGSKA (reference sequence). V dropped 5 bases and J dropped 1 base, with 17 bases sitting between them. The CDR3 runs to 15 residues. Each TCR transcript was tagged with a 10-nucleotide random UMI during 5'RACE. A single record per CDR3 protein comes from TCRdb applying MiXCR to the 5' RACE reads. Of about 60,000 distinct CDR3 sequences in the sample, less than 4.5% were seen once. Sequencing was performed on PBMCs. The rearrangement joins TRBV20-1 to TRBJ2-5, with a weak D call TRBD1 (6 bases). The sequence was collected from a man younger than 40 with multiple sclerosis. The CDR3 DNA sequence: TGCAGTGCTGATAACACCCGGGACACCCAAGAGACCCAGTACTTC. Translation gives CSADNTRDTQETQYF.